This T cell receptor beta chain was sequenced during a study of blood T cell repertoires in COVID-19. Across the study: Material from acute and convalescent COVID-19 was sourced from the United States, Italy and Spain.

Germline V gives CDR1 MNHNS, CDR2 SASEGT. The length of the CDR3 is 15 residues. The V end was cut by 0 bases, the J end by 3 bases, with 12 bases between. Libraries were prepared by immunoSEQ multiplex PCR; TCRdb keeps only in-frame clonotypes and omits some of them. Among around 150,000 clones listed, over 75% were seen once. Enrollees, about 18 to 89 years old, lived in about two dozen US areas. Allocation to cohorts depended on clinical history reported by the participants. Recovery among Cohort 3 donors was established by two negative PCRs, clearance, or symptom resolution. The receptor's source is a man between 50 and 59 years old who had recovered from COVID-19. Material: PBMCs or T cells enriched from blood (not recorded which). V and J are TRBV6-1 and TRBJ2-7; D perhaps matches TRBD2 (5 bases). The CDR3 bases are TGTGCCAGCAGTGAAGCCTCAGGAGGTATCTACGAGCAGTACTTC. It specifies CASSEASGGIYEQYF.